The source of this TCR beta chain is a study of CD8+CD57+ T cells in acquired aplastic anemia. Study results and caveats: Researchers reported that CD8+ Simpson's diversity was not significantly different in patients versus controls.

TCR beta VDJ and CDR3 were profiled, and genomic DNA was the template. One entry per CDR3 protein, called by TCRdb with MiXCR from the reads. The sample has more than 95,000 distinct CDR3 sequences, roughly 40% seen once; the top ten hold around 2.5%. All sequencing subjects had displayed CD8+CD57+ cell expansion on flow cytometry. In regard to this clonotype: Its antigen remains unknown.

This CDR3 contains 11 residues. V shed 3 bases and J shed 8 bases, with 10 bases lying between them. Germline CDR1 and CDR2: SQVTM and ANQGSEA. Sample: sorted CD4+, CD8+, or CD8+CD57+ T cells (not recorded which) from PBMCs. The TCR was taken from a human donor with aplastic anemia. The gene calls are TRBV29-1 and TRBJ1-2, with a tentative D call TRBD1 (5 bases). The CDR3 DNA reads TGCAGCGTTGAGCTGGGGGGGGGCTACACCTTC. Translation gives CSVELGGGYTF.